The clone carrying this T cell receptor (beta chain) was seen a few times. Reverse transcription of all isolated RNA meant that expressed TCRB transcripts were sequenced. TCRdb's copy holds only in-frame clones and misses some; the assay was immunoSEQ multiplex PCR. Among more than 85,000 clones listed, approximately 37% were seen once. This specimen comes from a study of beta chain features in type 1 diabetes. Deletions cut 0 bases from V and 2 bases from J, with 10 bases between. The CDR3 runs to 15 residues. Per the germline V gene, CDR1 is LGHNA and CDR2 is YNFKEQ. The receptor's source is a woman younger than 30 in good health. The genes are TRBV4-2 and TRBJ2-5, with D possibly matching TRBD2 (6 bases). The sample comprised stem cell memory CD4+ T cells from blood. DNA of the CDR3: TGTGCCAGCAGCCAAGACCGGGGACTTCAAGAGACCCAGTACTTC. It encodes CASSQDRGLQETQYF.